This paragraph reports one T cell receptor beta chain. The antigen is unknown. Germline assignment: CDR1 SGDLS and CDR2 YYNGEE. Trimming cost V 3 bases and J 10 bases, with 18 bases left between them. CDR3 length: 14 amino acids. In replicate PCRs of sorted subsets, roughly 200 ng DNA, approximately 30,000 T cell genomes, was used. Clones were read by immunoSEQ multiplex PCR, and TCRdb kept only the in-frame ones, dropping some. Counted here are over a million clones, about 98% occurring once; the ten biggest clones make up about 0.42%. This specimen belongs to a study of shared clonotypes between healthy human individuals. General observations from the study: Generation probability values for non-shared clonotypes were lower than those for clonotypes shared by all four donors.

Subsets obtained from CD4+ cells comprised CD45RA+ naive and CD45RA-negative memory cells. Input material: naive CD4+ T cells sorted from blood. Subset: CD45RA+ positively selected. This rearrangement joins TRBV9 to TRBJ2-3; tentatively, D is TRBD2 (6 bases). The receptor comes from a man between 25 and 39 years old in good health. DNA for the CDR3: TGTGCCAGCAGCGAGGGAGGCCCCGTATATTCGCAGTATTTT. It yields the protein CASSEGGPVYSQYF.